What follows are 30 T cell receptor beta chains derived from one specimen sequenced in a study of blood T cell repertoires in COVID-19. Assay used: immunoSEQ multiplex PCR; TCRdb lists only in-frame clones, some missing. Here the sample spans about 190,000 clones, roughly 80% being singletons. The sequencing sample was made of peripheral blood. The receptors derive from a human donor in a cohort sampled during active COVID-19.

This clone was detected a few times. The chain is built from TRBV27 and TRBJ2-1; D is unresolved. The V and J ends lost 0 bases and 0 bases respectively, with 15 bases between them. The CDR3 spans 18 residues. Germline-derived CDR1 and CDR2 are MNHEY and SMNVEV (reference sequence). CDR3 protein: CASSLSHGEPSSYNEQFF. CDR3 sequence (DNA): TGTGCCAGCAGTTTATCACACGGAGAACCTAGCTCCTACAATGAGCAGTTCTTC.

J is TRBJ1-4 and V is TRBV2; TRBD1 agrees at 7 bases. V gave up 9 bases and J gave up 9 bases; unmatched junction bases: 7. Per the germline V gene, CDR1 is SNHLY and CDR2 is FYNNEI. The CDR3 extends over 12 amino acids. As DNA, the CDR3 is TGTGCCAGTCGGGACAGTGTGAAAAAACTGTTTTTT. Protein: CASRDSVKKLFF.

This chain connects TRBV19 to TRBJ1-5; D is unresolved. V lost 5 bases, J lost 0 bases, and 5 bases lay in between. The CDR3 runs 13 residues. Germline CDR1 reads LNHDA; CDR2 reads SQIVND (reference sequence). The CDR3 sequence: CASSRDSNQPQHF. The CDR3 region has the DNA TGTGCCAGTAGTCGGGATAGCAATCAGCCCCAGCATTTT.

This sequence joins TRBV5-6 and TRBJ2-7, with D unresolved. CDR1 is SGHDT, CDR2 YYEEEE, per germline. V lost 2 bases to trimming and J lost 2 bases, with 11 bases between them. This CDR3 region has 14 residues. The CDR3 sequence is CASSLSPVTYEQYV. The CDR3 DNA sequence: TGTGCCAGCAGCTTATCCCCCGTTACCTACGAGCAGTACGTC.

The chain has TRBV10-3 and TRBJ1-6, with 12 nucleotides matching TRBD1. The CDR3 contains 13 residues. The ends lost 11 bases at V and 9 bases at J; junction bases unmatched: 5. From germline, CDR1 is ENHRY and CDR2 SYGVKD. CDR3 coding DNA: TGTGCCGCGGGACAGGGGGCAACTTCACCCCTCCACTTT. Translated: CAAGQGATSPLHF.

The chain has TRBV19 and TRBJ2-5; tentative D call: TRBD1 (6 bases). V was clipped by 5 bases and J by 5 bases, with 15 bases between them. Germline V gene sequence: CDR1 LNHDA, CDR2 SQIVND (reference sequence). This CDR3 comprises 14 residues. The CDR3 DNA sequence: TGTGCCAGTAGTGATGGGGGCCCGCGGGAGACCCAGTACTTC. The encoded protein is CASSDGGPRETQYF.

This sequence joins TRBV6-5 and TRBJ2-3, with TRBD1 as a possible D gene (5 bases). This CDR3 has 12 amino acids. Germline V gives CDR1 MNHEY, CDR2 SVGAGI. With 9 bases removed from V and 2 bases from J, the gap between germline ends came to 9 bases. This CDR3 reads CASRRATDTQYF. Written as DNA, the CDR3 is TGTGCCAGTCGCAGGGCCACAGATACGCAGTATTTT.

The rearrangement uses TRBV11-2 and TRBJ1-1, with 7 bases matching TRBD1. The CDR3 covers 19 residues. V lost 5 bases to trimming and J lost 4 bases; unmatched junction nucleotides: 22. CDR1 SGHAT and CDR2 FQNNGV come from the germline V gene. CDR3 nucleotides: TGTGCCAGCAGCGGAAAGGGCAGGGGGAATTGGTTTGTGGGCACTGAAGCTTTCTTT. Translation: CASSGKGRGNWFVGTEAFF.

This clone has just a few counts. CDR3 in DNA: TGTGCCAGCAGTGTTATGAGGGGGTGGTACGAGCAGTACTTC. Translated, it gives CASSVMRGWYEQYF. The gene calls are TRBV2 and TRBJ2-7, with a tentative D call TRBD1 (6 bases). CDR1 and CDR2 (germline): SNHLY, FYNNEI. V lost 4 bases, J lost 4 bases, and 14 bases lay in between. The CDR3 sequence is 14 residues long.

The chain carries TRBV3-1 (or the pseudogene TRBV3-2) and TRBJ1-1; the D is unclear. This CDR3 comprises 14 residues. The germline CDR1 and CDR2 sequences are LGHDT and YNNKEL (reference sequence). The ends were cut back, 2 bases at V and 7 bases at J, with 14 bases in the middle. CDR3 sequence: CASSQQTAEGEAFF. In DNA form, the CDR3 reads TGTGCCAGCAGCCAACAAACGGCAGAGGGTGAAGCTTTCTTT.

The genes are TRBV6-5 and TRBJ2-2; tentatively, D is TRBD1 (6 bases). Trimming took 6 bases from V and 4 from J, leaving 15 bases between them. Germline CDR1 MNHEY, CDR2 SVGAGI. The CDR3 runs 15 residues. The CDR3 nucleotides read TGTGCCAGCAGCGGTAGGGACATCGGCACCGGGGAGCTGTTTTTT. It specifies CASSGRDIGTGELFF.

The chain employs TRBV7-9 and TRBJ2-5, with 8 bases fitting TRBD2. The CDR3 sequence is 17 residues long. CDR1 and CDR2 (germline): SEHNR, FQNEAQ (reference sequence). V was pared by 5 bases and J by 2 bases, with 13 bases of the junction left unmatched. CDR3 protein: CASSPTLGLAIQETQYF. CDR3 bases: TGTGCCAGCAGCCCTACCCTTGGACTAGCAATACAAGAGACCCAGTACTTC.

The chain joins TRBV4-1 to TRBJ1-1, with D possibly matching TRBD1 (6 bases). V shed 4 bases and J shed 0 bases, with 12 bases lying between them. Germline lookup yields CDR1 MGHRA and CDR2 YSYEKL. This CDR3 contains 15 residues. CDR3 in amino acids: CASSLYGQMNTEAFF. CDR3 bases: TGCGCCAGCAGCCTCTATGGACAGATGAACACTGAAGCTTTCTTT.

This chain links TRBV7-3 with TRBJ2-3, with D perhaps TRBD1 (6 bases). V lost 1 base and J 8 bases, leaving 16 bases between the germline ends. The CDR3 contains 15 residues. Germline V gene lookup returns CDR1 SGHTA and CDR2 FQGTGA. CDR3 residues: CASSLMDQGLLTQYF. CDR3 nucleotide sequence: TGTGCCAGCAGCTTAATGGATCAGGGGCTTCTTACGCAGTATTTT.

V and J are TRBV6-6 and TRBJ1-2, with no clear D. The V end was cut by 2 bases, the J end by 4 bases, with 11 bases between. There are 14 residues in the CDR3. CDR1 MNHNY and CDR2 SVGAGI come from the germline V gene (reference sequence). In DNA form, the CDR3 reads TGTGCCAGCAGTTACCGTCGGGATCCCTATGGCTACACCTTC. This translates into CASSYRRDPYGYTF.

The gene calls are TRBV18 and TRBJ1-6; D is ambiguous. The CDR3 runs 16 residues. Germline CDR1 and CDR2: KGHSH and LQKENI. The ends were cut back, 4 bases at V and 8 bases at J, with 18 bases in the middle. The CDR3 here is CASSLTGPGEHSPLHF. As DNA, the CDR3 is TGTGCCAGCTCACTAACCGGGCCCGGGGAACATTCACCCCTCCACTTT.

This chain connects TRBV6-5 to TRBJ2-3; 11 positions agree with TRBD2. V gave up 6 bases and J gave up 1 base; unmatched junction bases: 3. Germline CDR1 MNHEY, CDR2 SVGAGI. This CDR3 spans 15 amino acids. The CDR3 DNA reads as TGTGCCAGCAGGACTAGCGGGACCCGCACAGATACGCAGTATTTT. Protein sequence: CASRTSGTRTDTQYF.

There are a few counts of this clone. V is TRBV5-6 and J is TRBJ1-2; TRBD1 might be the D (5 bases). Germline CDR1 is SGHDT and CDR2 is YYEEEE. The CDR3 consists of 12 residues. V gave up 2 bases and J gave up 8 bases, with 10 bases separating them. CDR3 in DNA: TGTGCCAGCAGCTTCGGGGGGAGGGGCTACACCTTC. Translated: CASSFGGRGYTF.

The chain links TRBV10-3 to TRBJ2-2, with 8 bases lining up with TRBD2. CDR3 length: 17 amino acids. Germline CDR1 is ENHRY and CDR2 is SYGVKD. With 6 bases clipped from V and 4 bases from J, the junction kept 13 bases outside the gene matches. CDR3 nucleotides: TGTGCCATCAGCGAGAGCCGGGGGGGGGCTTCCACCGGGGAGCTGTTTTTT. Protein product: CAISESRGGASTGELFF.

The chain uses TRBV19 and TRBJ2-2; D is perhaps TRBD1 (5 bases). Germline assignment: CDR1 LNHDA and CDR2 SQIVND (reference sequence). The CDR3 loop spans 14 amino acids. V lost 6 bases and J 3 bases, leaving 11 bases between the germline ends. For the CDR3, the DNA is TGTGCCAGTAGGGCCGACAGACACACCGGGGAGCTGTTTTTT. Residues: CASRADRHTGELFF.

The V and J genes are TRBV12-3 or TRBV12-4 and TRBJ2-1; no clear D. Trimming stripped 6 bases from V and 4 bases from J, with 7 bases between. The CDR3 has 12 residues. Here the CDR3 reads CASRTSYNEQFF. DNA of the CDR3: TGTGCCAGCAGAACAAGTTACAATGAGCAGTTCTTC.

The chain has TRBV28 and TRBJ1-2, with D possibly TRBD1 on 5 matching bases. The CDR3 is 14 residues long. V was cut by 5 bases and J by 8 bases, with 18 bases left in between. Germline loops: CDR1 MDHEN, CDR2 SYDVKM. In DNA form, the CDR3 reads TGTGCCAGCAGTCCCCCGCCAGGGTCTTACGGCTACACCTTC. It is translated as CASSPPPGSYGYTF.

The chain combines TRBV29-1 with TRBJ2-5, with D possibly being TRBD1 (5 bases). The ends were cut back, 7 bases at V and 4 bases at J, with 16 bases in the middle. Germline V gene lookup returns CDR1 SQVTM and CDR2 ANQGSEA. This CDR3 spans 13 amino acids. The CDR3 sequence is CSDVALRGETQYF. DNA for the CDR3: TGCAGCGACGTGGCCCTAAGGGGAGAGACCCAGTACTTC.

The rearrangement joins TRBV25-1 to TRBJ1-1; D remains ambiguous. CDR1 is MGHDK and CDR2 is SYGVNS in the germline V gene. V was clipped by 5 bases and J by 0 bases, with 7 bases between them. The CDR3 covers 13 residues. CDR3 in amino acids: CASSRGMNTEAFF. The CDR3 DNA sequence: TGTGCCAGCAGTAGAGGGATGAACACTGAAGCTTTCTTT.

The chain is built from TRBV2 and TRBJ1-2, with D tentatively TRBD1 (6 bases). CDR3 size: 12 residues. V lost 7 bases, J lost 7 bases, and 13 bases lay in between. In germline, CDR1 is SNHLY, CDR2 FYNNEI. In DNA form, the CDR3 reads TGTGCCAGCAAGGCAGGGGAAAGTGGCTACACCTTC. Residues: CASKAGESGYTF.

The V and J genes are TRBV10-3 and TRBJ2-2; 9 bases fit TRBD1. CDR1 and CDR2 (germline): ENHRY, SYGVKD. This CDR3 has 15 amino acids. The V gene end was trimmed by 6 bases and the J gene end by 8 bases; junction bases not matched to a gene: 10. The CDR3, as DNA: TGTGCCATCAGAAAACGGACAGGGGTGTCAGGGGAGCTGTTTTTT. Its protein is CAIRKRTGVSGELFF.

The rearrangement uses TRBV27 and TRBJ1-2; 11 bases match TRBD1. This CDR3 is built from 15 residues. Unmatched junction bases numbered 6, after V lost 5 bases and J lost 4 bases. The germline gives CDR1 MNHEY, CDR2 SMNVEV (reference sequence). The CDR3 loop is CASSRTGQGAYGYTF. CDR3 nucleotides: TGTGCCAGCAGTCGAACAGGACAGGGGGCCTATGGCTACACCTTC.

This clone was seen once. The chain links TRBV18 to TRBJ2-3; TRBD1 might be the D (6 bases). CDR1 and CDR2 from the germline V gene are KGHSH and LQKENI. This CDR3 is 14 amino acids long. V shed 3 bases and J shed 5 bases, with 12 bases lying between them. The CDR3 protein is CASSPSRGRDTQYF. The CDR3 DNA is TGTGCCAGCTCACCTTCCAGGGGAAGAGATACGCAGTATTTT. The variable domain in full, completed from reference TRBV18 and TRBJ2-3, reads NAGVMQNPRHLVRRRGQEARLRCSPMKGHSHVYWYRQLPEEGLKFMVYLQKENIIDESGMPKERFSAEFPKEGPSILRIQQVVRGDSAAYFCASSPSRGRDTQYFGPGTRLTVL.

This rearrangement joins TRBV11-2 to TRBJ1-5; D gene ambiguous. This CDR3 contains 17 residues. Germline values: CDR1 SGHAT, CDR2 FQNNGV. V lost 4 bases and J 5 bases, leaving 21 bases between the germline ends. The CDR3 bases are TGTGCCAGCAGCTACGCCCTGGTAATGTCAGTTTATCAGCCCCAGCATTTT. This translates into CASSYALVMSVYQPQHF.

This clone was detected a few times. The chain combines TRBV2 with TRBJ1-6, with D unresolved. CDR3 size: 13 residues. The V gene lost 6 bases and the J gene lost 7 bases, with 10 bases spanning the gap. Germline values: CDR1 SNHLY, CDR2 FYNNEI. DNA for the CDR3: TGTGCCAGCAGCGAACAATCAAATTCACCCCTCCACTTT. Residues: CASSEQSNSPLHF.